Listed here are 24 T cell receptor beta chains from one sample, sequenced in a study of blood T cell repertoires in COVID-19. Only in-frame clones appear in the TCRdb table, and some are missing; sequencing was by immunoSEQ multiplex PCR. Of 150,000 or so clones listed, over 70% are singletons. The sample comprised PBMCs or T cells enriched from blood (not recorded which). These receptors all stem from a woman aged 45-60 years in a cohort exposed to, infected with or recovered from COVID-19 (not recorded which).

The V call is TRBV5-4, the J call TRBJ2-2; TRBD2 matches at 9 bases. The V segment lost 2 bases and the J segment 3 bases; nucleotides outside the gene matches: 14. Looked up from germline, CDR1 is SGHNT and CDR2 is YYREEE (reference sequence). This CDR3 is 19 amino acids long. CDR3 region: CASSFGGSIGLAYTGELFF. The DNA of the CDR3 is TGTGCCAGCAGCTTTGGAGGGTCCATCGGACTAGCGTACACCGGGGAGCTGTTTTTT. The full variable domain, its missing parts supplied by reference TRBV5-4 and TRBJ2-2, is ETGVTQSPTHLIKTRGQQVTLRCSSQSGHNTVSWYQQALGQGPQFIFQYYREEENGRGNFPPRFSGLQFPNYSSELNVNALELDDSALYLCASSFGGSIGLAYTGELFFGEGSRLTVL.

The gene calls are TRBV2 and TRBJ2-3; TRBD2 matches at 8 bases. This CDR3 is 15 amino acids long. CDR1 and CDR2 from the germline V gene are SNHLY and FYNNEI. V lost 2 bases, J lost 1 base, and 2 bases stayed unmatched. The CDR3 DNA follows: TGTGCCAGCAGTGAAAGGCGGGGGGGCACAGATACGCAGTATTTT. This codes for CASSERRGGTDTQYF.

This clone was observed a few times. V and J are TRBV11-2 and TRBJ2-7; tentatively, D is TRBD1 (6 bases). The CDR3 is 14 residues long. The V end was cut by 5 bases, the J end by 6 bases, with 17 bases between. Germline V gives CDR1 SGHAT, CDR2 FQNNGV. CDR3 DNA sequence: TGTGCCAGCAGCGCTAACAGGGAAGTCGGCGAGCAGTACTTC. It yields the protein CASSANREVGEQYF.

This sequence joins TRBV19 and TRBJ2-3; 8 bases align to TRBD2. CDR3 length: 15 residues. Germline-derived CDR1 and CDR2 are LNHDA and SQIVND (reference sequence). V shed 4 bases, J shed 2 bases, and the junction held 5 bases outside the gene matches. This CDR3 is CASSRVAGSTDTQYF. CDR3 bases: TGTGCCAGTAGTAGGGTAGCGGGGTCCACAGATACGCAGTATTTT.

The genes are TRBV5-4 and TRBJ2-7; D is perhaps TRBD2 (5 bases). V lost 4 bases to trimming and J lost 1 base, with 18 bases between them. The germline V gene has CDR1 SGHNT and CDR2 YYREEE (reference sequence). The CDR3 contains 16 residues. The chain's CDR3 is CASSPKMSGVSYEQYF. CDR3 nucleotides: TGTGCCAGCAGCCCAAAAATGAGCGGAGTTTCCTACGAGCAGTACTTC.

This clone has more than one count but fewer than ten. The chain couples TRBV7-3 to TRBJ2-3, with D possibly matching TRBD1 (5 bases). V lost 4 bases and J 0 bases, leaving 20 bases between the germline ends. CDR1 is SGHTA and CDR2 is FQGTGA in the germline V gene. The CDR3 length is 18 residues. This CDR3 reads CASSSRGGARASTDTQYF. CDR3 nucleotide sequence: TGTGCCAGCAGCTCCCGAGGTGGGGCTAGGGCTAGCACAGATACGCAGTATTTT.

This chain links TRBV5-4 with TRBJ2-7, with D possibly being TRBD1 (5 bases). The germline gives CDR1 SGHNT, CDR2 YYREEE (reference sequence). The CDR3 is made up of 13 amino acids. V was clipped by 1 base and J by 6 bases, with 11 bases between them. The CDR3 spells CASSLSPQGEQYF. CDR3 coding DNA: TGTGCCAGCAGCTTGTCACCCCAGGGCGAGCAGTACTTC.

The chain has TRBV24-1 and TRBJ1-6; D not certain. From germline, CDR1 is KGHDR and CDR2 SFDVKD. V was pared by 7 bases and J by 6 bases, with 9 bases between. This CDR3 is 13 amino acids long. The CDR3, as DNA: TGTGCCACCAGGGCAGGCCGTAATTCACCCCTCCACTTT. This gives the protein CATRAGRNSPLHF.

The rearrangement links TRBV11-2 to TRBJ2-5, with D maybe TRBD1 (6 bases). The CDR3 sequence is 12 residues long. The germline V gene has CDR1 SGHAT and CDR2 FQNNGV. V lost 5 bases, J lost 3 bases, and 7 bases lay in between. CDR3 bases: TGTGCCAGCAGCCGACAGGAAGAGACCCAGTACTTC. Translation: CASSRQEETQYF. The variable domain in full, with the rest retrieved from reference TRBV11-2 and TRBJ2-5, is EAGVAQSPRYKIIEKRQSVAFWCNPISGHATLYWYQQILGQGPKLLIQFQNNGVVDDSQLPKDRFSAERLKGVDSTLKIQPAKLEDSAVYLCASSRQEETQYFGPGTRLLVL.

This rearrangement joins TRBV4-3 to TRBJ2-1, with D possibly matching TRBD2 (6 bases). There are 15 residues in the CDR3. The germline V gene encodes CDR1 LGHNA and CDR2 YSLEER. V was clipped by 3 bases and J by 7 bases, with 16 bases between them. CDR3 in DNA: TGCGCCAGCAGCCAGGAACTCGGGACTTCGAATGAGCAGTTCTTC. Protein: CASSQELGTSNEQFF.

V gene TRBV28 combines with J gene TRBJ1-1; D is possibly TRBD1 (6 bases). With 8 bases removed from V and 0 bases from J, the gap between germline ends came to 13 bases. The CDR3 has 14 residues. Looked up from germline, CDR1 is MDHEN and CDR2 is SYDVKM. CDR3 protein: CASHSTGLNTEAFF. The CDR3 DNA sequence: TGTGCCAGCCACTCGACAGGTCTGAACACTGAAGCTTTCTTT.

This rearrangement joins TRBV3-1 (or the pseudogene TRBV3-2) to TRBJ2-5, with a possible D match to TRBD1 (7 bases). Germline assignment: CDR1 LGHDT and CDR2 YNNKEL (reference sequence). Deletions cut 4 bases from V and 5 bases from J, with 14 bases between. The CDR3 length is 14 residues. CDR3 DNA: TGTGCCAGCAGCCCCCAGGGGGGATTGGAGACCCAGTACTTC. Translation gives CASSPQGGLETQYF.

The chain joins TRBV5-1 to TRBJ1-2, with D unresolved. Trimming shortened V by 0 bases and J by 6 bases, and 12 bases separated the two germline ends. CDR3 length: 14 residues. In germline, CDR1 is SGHRS, CDR2 YFSETQ. CDR3 region: CASSLDYGRDGYTF. The CDR3, as DNA: TGCGCCAGCAGCTTGGATTACGGTCGCGATGGCTACACCTTC. Full variable domain (outside the CDR3, taken from reference TRBV5-1 and TRBJ1-2): KAGVTQTPRYLIKTRGQQVTLSCSPISGHRSVSWYQQTPGQGLQFLFEYFSETQRNKGNFPGRFSGRQFSNSRSEMNVSTLELGDSALYLCASSLDYGRDGYTFGSGTRLTVV.

The rearrangement links TRBV6-1 to TRBJ1-1; maybe TRBD1 (6 bases). The germline V gene encodes CDR1 MNHNS and CDR2 SASEGT. Trimming removed 2 bases from V and 5 bases from J, with 12 bases in between. The CDR3 is made up of 14 amino acids. The CDR3 loop reads CASSESAGETEAFF. CDR3 DNA sequence: TGTGCCAGCAGTGAATCGGCAGGGGAGACTGAAGCTTTCTTT.

This clone was found once. The V and J genes are TRBV27 and TRBJ1-2, with a possible D match to TRBD1 (5 bases). The V gene lost 3 bases and the J gene lost 2 bases, with 16 bases spanning the gap. The germline V gene has CDR1 MNHEY and CDR2 SMNVEV (reference sequence). This CDR3 comprises 16 residues. The CDR3 is CASSLGGGRLNYGYTF. CDR3 bases: TGTGCCAGCAGTTTGGGGGGAGGACGGCTGAACTATGGCTACACCTTC.

The CDR3 DNA is TGCGCCAGCAGCTTGGTCGACAGGGGAGGCTCCTATAATTCACCCCTCCACTTT. Protein: CASSLVDRGGSYNSPLHF. V usage is TRBV5-1 and J usage is TRBJ1-6; 8 bases are shared with TRBD1. Trimming cost V 0 bases and J 0 bases; bases outside gene matches: 5. CDR1 and CDR2 (germline): SGHRS, YFSETQ. This CDR3 contains 18 residues.

This clone was seen a few times. The rearrangement joins TRBV11-1 to TRBJ2-3, with TRBD2 matching 10 bases. V gave up 3 bases and J gave up 5 bases; unmatched junction bases: 8. The germline V gene has CDR1 SGHAT and CDR2 FQDESV (reference sequence). The CDR3 length is 16 residues. DNA of the CDR3: TGTGCCAGCAGCTTCCAAGCGGGGGGGCAAAGAGATACGCAGTATTTT. Translation gives CASSFQAGGQRDTQYF.

The V call is TRBV19, the J call TRBJ2-3, with 13 bases fitting TRBD2. Germline V lookup: CDR1 LNHDA, CDR2 SQIVND (reference sequence). J was trimmed by 0 bases and V by 5 bases; bases with no gene match: 8. The length of the CDR3 is 18 residues. In DNA form, the CDR3 reads TGTGCCAGTAGTGGGGGGACTAGCGGGGCCCCTAGCACAGATACGCAGTATTTT. Its translation is CASSGGTSGAPSTDTQYF.

The chain recombines TRBV24-1 with TRBJ2-1; 9 bases map to TRBD2. The CDR3 length is 17 residues. The V segment lost 6 bases and the J segment 0 bases; nucleotides outside the gene matches: 8. The germline V gene encodes CDR1 KGHDR and CDR2 SFDVKD. The CDR3 DNA follows: TGTGCCACCAGTCGGGCTAGCGGGGTTACCTCCTACAATGAGCAGTTCTTC. Its protein is CATSRASGVTSYNEQFF.

The chain links TRBV2 to TRBJ2-3; tentative D call: TRBD2 (5 bases). V was shortened by 7 bases and J by 3 bases, with 17 bases between the two germline ends. Germline lookup yields CDR1 SNHLY and CDR2 FYNNEI. The CDR3 consists of 15 residues. The CDR3 reads CASKRASQPTDTQYF. The DNA for the CDR3 is TGTGCCAGCAAGAGGGCTAGCCAACCGACAGATACGCAGTATTTT.

CDR3 nucleotide sequence: TGCAGCGTTCGGGGACAGACTCTCGACGAGCAGTACTTC. Its translation is CSVRGQTLDEQYF. The chain links TRBV29-1 to TRBJ2-7; the match to TRBD1 covers 7 bases. Germline assignment: CDR1 SQVTM and CDR2 ANQGSEA. V trimming: 5 bases; J trimming: 5 bases; junction bases outside the gene matches: 9. This CDR3 region has 13 residues.

The V and J genes are TRBV7-2 and TRBJ2-1; 12 bases fit TRBD1. The length of the CDR3 is 15 residues. Germline assignment: CDR1 SGHTA and CDR2 FQGNSA. V lost 3 bases, J lost 7 bases, and 4 bases stayed unmatched. CDR3 nucleotides: TGTGCCAGCAGCTTCGGGACAGGGGGCTTAAATGAGCAGTTCTTC. Its translation is CASSFGTGGLNEQFF.

This clone has just one count. The rearrangement joins TRBV2 to TRBJ2-3, with 9 bases lining up with TRBD2. This CDR3 is 16 amino acids long. V dropped 1 base and J dropped 4; count of bases not matched to a gene: 6. CDR1 is SNHLY, CDR2 FYNNEI, per germline. CDR3 coding DNA: TGTGCCAGCAGTGAAGGGGCGGGAGGGCCCCCAGATACGCAGTATTTT. Amino acids: CASSEGAGGPPDTQYF.

This chain connects TRBV19 to TRBJ1-2; D remains unclear. The CDR3 sequence is 13 residues long. Deletions cut 3 bases from V and 8 bases from J, with 13 bases between. The germline V gene has CDR1 LNHDA and CDR2 SQIVND (reference sequence). The CDR3 nucleotides read TGTGCCAGTAGTATCCGAACGAGGCAGGGCTACACCTTC. Translation gives CASSIRTRQGYTF.